Below, one T cell receptor beta chain is given with its context. Antigen: not known. Specified time point: pretreatment peripheral blood. Patients each gave 1 to 8 samples, pretreatment and on-treatment. This entry comes from a study of PD-L1 blockade in urothelial cancer. Across the study: Each participant's history included 0 to 3 prior chemotherapy regimens. After treatment start, blood was analyzed at 3 weeks (second dose) and at 6 weeks.

Trimming at V came to 3 bases and at J to 10 bases, leaving 8 bases not matched to a gene. The CDR3 contains 15 residues. The germline V gene encodes CDR1 MDHEN and CDR2 SYDVKM. Regarding the study as a whole: Pretreatment TCR clonality in blood, when below the median, was predictive of better survival.

Method: immunoSEQ multiplex PCR; TCRdb's copy keeps in-frame clones and lacks some. The sample lists roughly 51,000 clones, 79% occurring once. The sample in question was PBMCs, obtained around atezolizumab (anti-PD-L1) treatment. This sequence joins TRBV28 and TRBJ1-4, with 10 positions matching TRBD1. The clonotype comes from a man aged 65 to 79 with urothelial cancer. For the CDR3, the DNA is TGTGCCAGCAGTTTCTCGACAGGGGGCGCGGGAAAACTGTTTTTT. This encodes CASSFSTGGAGKLFF.